These 25 T cell receptor beta chains originate from one sample sequenced in a study of identical twins. TCRdb ran MiXCR on the 5' RACE reads and lists one entry per CDR3 protein. The data contain about 920,000 distinct CDR3 sequences, over 9% of them seen just once; the ten biggest clones take up roughly 1.5%. The same data also contributed to another study, on yellow fever vaccine responses in identical twins.

Specimen: PBMCs. These TCRs come from a woman aged 18-30 years in good health.

The gene calls are TRBV20-1 and TRBJ2-4; D not certain. The CDR3 contains 15 residues. Looked up from germline, CDR1 is DFQATT and CDR2 is SNEGSKA (reference sequence). Deletions cut 0 bases from V and 0 bases from J, with 9 bases between. CDR3 DNA: TGCAGTGCTAGAGAGGGGTCACTAGCCAAAAACATTCAGTACTTC. Translation gives CSAREGSLAKNIQYF.

Only a few counts were recorded for this clonotype. This rearrangement joins TRBV11-2 to TRBJ2-7, with D uncertain. This CDR3 is built from 13 residues. Trimming removed 5 bases at V and 3 bases at J, with 11 bases between. Looked up from germline, CDR1 is SGHAT and CDR2 is FQNNGV. CDR3 sequence (DNA): TGTGCCAGCAGCCCGAACCCGGGCTACGAGCAGTACTTC. Translation gives CASSPNPGYEQYF.

On this clonotype: Just one base apart from a much larger clone, this may be a read error. The chain has TRBV7-9 and TRBJ2-1, with TRBD1 as a possible D gene (5 bases). The germline CDR1 and CDR2 sequences are SEHNR and FQNEAQ (reference sequence). The CDR3 totals 15 residues. V gave up 5 bases and J gave up 0 bases, with 11 bases separating them. The DNA of the CDR3 is TGTGCCAGCAGCCCCTACAGGAGCTCCTACAATGAGCAGTTCTTC. As protein: CASSPYRSSYNEQFF.

This clonotype showed up just a few times. The V gene is TRBV11-2, the J gene TRBJ1-1; maybe TRBD1 (5 bases). The CDR3 loop spans 16 amino acids. Germline assignment: CDR1 SGHAT and CDR2 FQNNGV. Trimming cost V 1 base and J 3 bases, with 15 bases left between them. The CDR3 nucleotides are TGTGCCAGCAGCTTAGTTCGGTCGTCGGGGGACACTGAAGCTTTCTTT. The encoded protein is CASSLVRSSGDTEAFF.

The chain carries TRBV20-1 and TRBJ2-3, with 7 bases that match TRBD2. Germline lookup yields CDR1 DFQATT and CDR2 SNEGSKA (reference sequence). V lost 6 bases and J lost 6; bases outside the gene matches: 12. This CDR3 contains 14 residues. The DNA for the CDR3 is TGCAGTGCGCAACACGGGGGGAAAGTGGATACGCAGTATTTT. Residues: CSAQHGGKVDTQYF.

This clonotype was detected a few times. The chain is built from TRBV11-2 and TRBJ2-1; 9 bases fit TRBD2. From germline, CDR1 is SGHAT and CDR2 FQNNGV. The CDR3 covers 22 residues. The J segment lost 5 bases and the V segment lost 0 bases, leaving 23 bases of the junction unmatched. CDR3 bases: TGTGCCAGCAGCTTAGATCACACCGTAAGGGGTAGCGGGAGTTCGCGGAACAATGAGCAGTTCTTC. Translating it yields CASSLDHTVRGSGSSRNNEQFF.

This chain uses TRBV5-1 with TRBJ2-3; tentatively, D is TRBD1 (5 bases). The CDR3 is made up of 14 amino acids. The germline gives CDR1 SGHRS, CDR2 YFSETQ. V was clipped by 3 bases and J by 2 bases, with 10 bases between them. For the CDR3, the DNA is TGCGCCAGCAGCTCCGACAGACTCACAGATACGCAGTATTTT. Translating gives CASSSDRLTDTQYF.

The CDR3 DNA reads TGTGCCAGCAGTTTAATGCCGGGGACTGAAGCTTTCTTT. Translated, it gives CASSLMPGTEAFF. This chain joins TRBV28 and TRBJ1-1; D ambiguous. The V gene lost 2 bases and the J gene lost 5 bases, with 9 bases spanning the gap. The CDR3 contains 13 residues. From germline, CDR1 is MDHEN and CDR2 SYDVKM.

In this sample, this clonotype turned up many times. The chain uses TRBV6-2 or TRBV6-3 and TRBJ2-1; a possible D gene is TRBD2 (5 bases). V was clipped by 8 bases and J by 2 bases, with 13 bases between them. Germline values: CDR1 MNHEY, CDR2 SVGEGT. This CDR3 has 14 residues. The CDR3 loop is CASSSRDAYNEQFF. The CDR3 DNA follows: TGTGCCAGCTCATCTCGGGATGCCTACAATGAGCAGTTCTTC.

The chain combines TRBV20-1 with TRBJ1-2; 11 bases map to TRBD1. The germline gives CDR1 DFQATT, CDR2 SNEGSKA (reference sequence). This CDR3 contains 16 residues. V was pared by 3 bases and J by 3 bases, with 9 bases of the junction left unmatched. The CDR3 DNA follows: TGCAGTGCTAGTTTGGATCGGGACAGGGGGGACTATGGCTACACCTTC. Amino acids: CSASLDRDRGDYGYTF.

The sample holds a few counts of this clonotype. V usage is TRBV9 and J usage is TRBJ2-7; 10 bases match TRBD2. The V gene's germline CDR1 is SGDLS and CDR2 YYNGEE. Germline trimming cut 4 bases from V and 3 bases from J; bases unmatched to any gene: 7. The CDR3 is 15 amino acids. The CDR3 bases are TGTGCCAGCAGCCCTGGACTAGCGGAACGCTACGAGCAGTACTTC. The encoded protein is CASSPGLAERYEQYF.

The CDR3 spells CASGLVVETQYF. CDR3 sequence (DNA): TGTGCCAGCGGTCTAGTGGTAGAGACCCAGTACTTC. V is TRBV2 and J is TRBJ2-5; D gene ambiguous. Germline lookup yields CDR1 SNHLY and CDR2 FYNNEI. The V end lost 8 bases, the J end lost 4 bases, and 11 bases lay between the germline ends. This CDR3 is built from 12 residues. The full variable domain, in which reference TRBV2 and TRBJ2-5 provide the parts outside the CDR3, is EPEVTQTPSHQVTQMGQEVILRCVPISNHLYFYWYRQILGQKVEFLVSFYNNEISEKSEIFDDQFSVERPDGSNFTLKIRSTKLEDSAMYFCASGLVVETQYFGPGTRLLVL.

This clonotype was counted a single time. The V and J genes are TRBV7-3 and TRBJ2-5, with 8 nucleotides matching TRBD2. The J segment lost 3 bases and the V segment lost 5 bases, leaving 11 bases of the junction unmatched. Germline V gene lookup returns CDR1 SGHTA and CDR2 FQGTGA. The CDR3 is 16 amino acids. CDR3 nucleotide sequence: TGTGCCAGCAGCCCCCCGGGGGGCGGGAGGAAAGAGACCCAGTACTTC. Its protein product is CASSPPGGGRKETQYF.

This clonotype was counted ten times or more. Possible read error: a much larger clone is one base away. V usage is TRBV11-2 and J usage is TRBJ1-1, with D tentatively TRBD1 (6 bases). Germline CDR1 is SGHAT and CDR2 is FQNNGV. V was pared by 1 base and J by 3 bases, with 6 bases between. CDR3 length: 13 residues. The CDR3 reads CASSLGGHTEAFF. The CDR3 DNA follows: TGTGCCAGCAGCTTAGGGGGGCACACTGAAGCTTTCTTT.

The rearrangement joins TRBV7-8 to TRBJ2-7; D not certain. V dropped 2 bases and J dropped 3 bases, with 8 bases sitting between them. CDR3 size: 13 residues. Germline assignment: CDR1 SGHVS and CDR2 FQNEAQ. The CDR3 reads CASSLNNYYEQYV. Here the CDR3 DNA reads TGTGCCAGCAGCTTAAACAACTACTACGAGCAGTACGTC.

The chain couples TRBV28 to TRBJ1-2; D is uncertain. The V gene's germline CDR1 is MDHEN and CDR2 SYDVKM. This CDR3 is 14 amino acids long. V was cut by 3 bases and J by 6 bases, with 14 bases left in between. The CDR3 here is CASSFLALQDGYTF. CDR3 nucleotide sequence: TGTGCCAGCAGTTTTTTGGCCCTTCAAGATGGCTACACCTTC.

The gene calls are TRBV6-2 or TRBV6-3 and TRBJ2-1; 9 bases line up with TRBD2. The junction had 4 bases not matched to a gene; V was cut back by 5 bases and J by 5 bases. This CDR3 is 14 amino acids long. The V gene's germline CDR1 is MNHEY and CDR2 SVGEGT. The CDR3 sequence is CASSPGTSHNEQFF. For the CDR3, the DNA is TGTGCCAGCAGTCCAGGGACTAGCCACAATGAGCAGTTCTTC.

This clonotype appeared a few times. J is TRBJ2-1 and V is TRBV28, with no clear D. The CDR3 has 11 residues. CDR1 and CDR2 from the germline V gene are MDHEN and SYDVKM. Trimming cost V 3 bases and J 10 bases, with 7 bases left between them. Written as DNA, the CDR3 is TGTGCCAGCAGTTTTTATCAAGAGCAGTTCTTC. Its protein product is CASSFYQEQFF.

This rearrangement joins TRBV15 to TRBJ1-2, with no clear D. The CDR3 extends over 13 amino acids. The V and J ends lost 0 bases and 5 bases respectively, with 7 bases between them. The germline CDR1 and CDR2 sequences are LNHNV and YYDKDF (reference sequence). CDR3 sequence (DNA): TGTGCCACCAGCAGAGATGGGAAATATGGCTACACCTTC. Amino acids: CATSRDGKYGYTF.

The V and J genes are TRBV19 and TRBJ2-1, with D unresolved. Trimming took 8 bases from V and 1 from J, leaving 15 bases between them. CDR3 length equals 15 residues. Germline CDR1 LNHDA, CDR2 SQIVND (reference sequence). CDR3 coding DNA: TGTGCCAGTTCCCCCGGGTGGGCATCCTACAATGAGCAGTTCTTC. Protein: CASSPGWASYNEQFF.

J is TRBJ2-1 and V is TRBV7-2, with D tentatively TRBD2 (6 bases). Germline CDR1 and CDR2: SGHTA and FQGNSA. This CDR3 contains 14 residues. V was cut by 5 bases and J by 9 bases, with 17 bases left in between. The CDR3 bases are TGTGCCAGCAGCCCGGGACTCTCCCCCACTGAGCAGTTCTTC. Protein: CASSPGLSPTEQFF.

The chain links TRBV2 to TRBJ2-3; D possibly corresponds to TRBD2 (6 bases). CDR1 and CDR2 (germline): SNHLY, FYNNEI. Trimming stripped 4 bases from V and 1 base from J, with 12 bases between. The CDR3 is 15 amino acids. The DNA of the CDR3 is TGTGCCAGCAGTGCCGTCGGAGGGGGCACAGATACGCAGTATTTT. Protein: CASSAVGGGTDTQYF.

A few counts support this clonotype. The chain links TRBV3-1 to TRBJ1-2; the D gene is possibly TRBD1 (5 bases). The CDR3 is 15 amino acids. Trimming removed 2 bases from V and 1 base from J, with 11 bases in between. The V gene's germline CDR1 is LGHDT and CDR2 YNNKEL (reference sequence). The CDR3 region has the DNA TGTGCCAGCAGCCAATGGGGCTTTCTTAACTATGGCTACACCTTC. Encoded protein: CASSQWGFLNYGYTF.

This sequence joins TRBV9 and TRBJ2-7; D is unresolved. This CDR3 contains 13 residues. The V and J ends lost 3 bases and 0 bases respectively, with 7 bases between them. Germline CDR1 and CDR2: SGDLS and YYNGEE. The CDR3 spells CASSATDSYEQYF. Here the CDR3 DNA reads TGTGCCAGCAGCGCTACAGACTCCTACGAGCAGTACTTC.

This clonotype showed up just a few times. This sequence joins TRBV6-2 or TRBV6-3 and TRBJ2-3; a weak D match, TRBD1 (5 bases). The CDR3 contains 14 residues. V gave up 7 bases and J gave up 0 bases, with 11 bases separating them. Germline V gene sequence: CDR1 MNHEY, CDR2 SVGEGT. The CDR3 nucleotides are TGTGCCAGCATCCGACAGCCTAGCACAGATACGCAGTATTTT. Its translation: CASIRQPSTDTQYF.